This T cell receptor beta chain was captured by sequencing in a study of CD8 T cells in ankylosing spondylitis. Each TCR beta library was made by quantitative 5'-RACE that incorporated molecular barcodes. From the 5' RACE reads, TCRdb called clonotypes with MiXCR, one entry per CDR3 protein. This sample has about 190,000 distinct CDR3 sequences, with approximately 13% found just once. Study results and caveats: Blood of patients with ankylosing spondylitis appeared to be characterized by a TCR beta motif of seven or eight highly homologous variants.

This clonotype was detected a few times. Antigen: not known. The CDR3 extends over 15 amino acids. Germline V gives CDR1 ENHRY, CDR2 SYGVKD. J lost 6 bases, V lost 0 bases, and 8 bases had no gene match. This clonotype originated in a female donor with ankylosing spondylitis or in good health (not recorded which). This chain connects TRBV10-3 to TRBJ2-7; 7 positions match TRBD1. Sample: blood, either unsorted or a sorted T cell fraction (not recorded which). CDR3 sequence (DNA): TGTGCCATCAGTGAGTCGGTGGCAGGGGGTGGCGAGCAGTACTTC. This translates into CAISESVAGGGEQYF.